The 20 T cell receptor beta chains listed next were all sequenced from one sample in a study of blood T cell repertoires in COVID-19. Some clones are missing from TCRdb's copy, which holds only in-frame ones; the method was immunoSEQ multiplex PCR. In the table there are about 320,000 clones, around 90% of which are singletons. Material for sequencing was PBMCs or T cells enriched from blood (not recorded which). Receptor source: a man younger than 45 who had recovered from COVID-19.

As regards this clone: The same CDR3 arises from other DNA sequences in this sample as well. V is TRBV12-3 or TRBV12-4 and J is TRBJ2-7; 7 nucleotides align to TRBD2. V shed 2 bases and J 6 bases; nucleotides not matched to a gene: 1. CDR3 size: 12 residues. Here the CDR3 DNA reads TGTGCCAGCAGTTTACGCGGGGGCGAGCAGTACTTC. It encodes CASSLRGGEQYF.

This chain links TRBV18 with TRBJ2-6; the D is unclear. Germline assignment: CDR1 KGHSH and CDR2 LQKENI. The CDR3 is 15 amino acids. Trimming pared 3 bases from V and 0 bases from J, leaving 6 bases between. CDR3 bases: TGTGCCAGCTCACCTACAATCTCTGGGGCCAACGTCCTGACTTTC. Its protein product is CASSPTISGANVLTF.

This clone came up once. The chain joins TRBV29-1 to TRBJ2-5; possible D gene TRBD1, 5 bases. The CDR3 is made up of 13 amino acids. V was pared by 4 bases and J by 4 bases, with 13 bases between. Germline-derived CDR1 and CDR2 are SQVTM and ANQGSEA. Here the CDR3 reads CSVVGVGRETQYF. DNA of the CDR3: TGCAGCGTTGTAGGGGTGGGTAGAGAGACCCAGTACTTC.

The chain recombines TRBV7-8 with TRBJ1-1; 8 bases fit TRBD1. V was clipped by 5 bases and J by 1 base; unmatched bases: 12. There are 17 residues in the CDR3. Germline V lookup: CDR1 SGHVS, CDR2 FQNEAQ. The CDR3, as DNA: TGTGCCAGCAGCCGTAGGACAGGGACGGCGAAGAACACTGAAGCTTTCTTT. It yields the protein CASSRRTGTAKNTEAFF.

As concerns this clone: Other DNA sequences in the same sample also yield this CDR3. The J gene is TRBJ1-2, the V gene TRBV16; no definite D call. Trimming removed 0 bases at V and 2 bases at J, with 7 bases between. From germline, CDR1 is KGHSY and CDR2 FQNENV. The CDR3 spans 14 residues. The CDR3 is CASSQSTGNYGYTF. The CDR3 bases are TGTGCCAGCAGCCAATCCACGGGGAACTATGGCTACACCTTC.

This CDR3 reads CASSPRGGTNEKLFF. CDR3 DNA: TGCGCCAGCAGCCCGCGGGGGGGGACTAATGAAAAACTGTTTTTT. This chain uses TRBV5-1 with TRBJ1-4, with D possibly being TRBD1 (5 bases). The CDR3 is 15 amino acids. V lost 4 bases to trimming and J lost 2 bases, with 12 bases between them. The germline CDR1 and CDR2 sequences are SGHRS and YFSETQ.

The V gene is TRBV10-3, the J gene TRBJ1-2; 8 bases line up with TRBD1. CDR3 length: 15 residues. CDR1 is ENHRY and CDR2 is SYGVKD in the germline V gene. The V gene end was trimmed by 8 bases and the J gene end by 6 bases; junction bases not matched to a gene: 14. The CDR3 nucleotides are TGTGCCATCCGGGAGAGACAGGGGTTGAGGGATGGCTACACCTTC. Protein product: CAIRERQGLRDGYTF.

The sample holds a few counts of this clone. CDR3 coding DNA: TGCGCCAGCAGCTTACAGGGCAGAACTAATGAAAAACTGTTTTTT. This codes for CASSLQGRTNEKLFF. V gene TRBV5-1 combines with J gene TRBJ1-4, with a weak D call TRBD1 (6 bases). V gave up 2 bases and J gave up 1 base, with 9 bases separating them. Germline loops: CDR1 SGHRS, CDR2 YFSETQ. This CDR3 is built from 15 residues.

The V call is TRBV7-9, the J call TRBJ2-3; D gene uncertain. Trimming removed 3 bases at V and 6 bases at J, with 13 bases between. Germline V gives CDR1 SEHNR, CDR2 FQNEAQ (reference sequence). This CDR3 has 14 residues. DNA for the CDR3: TGTGCCAGCAGCTTCCGCTCAGACTGGGATACGCAGTATTTT. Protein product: CASSFRSDWDTQYF.

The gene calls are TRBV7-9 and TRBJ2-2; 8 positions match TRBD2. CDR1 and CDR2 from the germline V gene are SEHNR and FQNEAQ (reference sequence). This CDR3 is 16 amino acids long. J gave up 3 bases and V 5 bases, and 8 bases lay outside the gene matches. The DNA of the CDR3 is TGTGCCAGCAGCCCACCAGCGGGGGAGTACACCGGGGAGCTGTTTTTT. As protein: CASSPPAGEYTGELFF.

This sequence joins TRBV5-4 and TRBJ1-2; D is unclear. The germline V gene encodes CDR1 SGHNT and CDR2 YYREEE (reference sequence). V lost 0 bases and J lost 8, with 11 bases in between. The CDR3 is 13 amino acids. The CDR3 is CASSLDDLGGYTF. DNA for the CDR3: TGTGCCAGCAGCTTGGACGATCTCGGGGGCTACACCTTC.

The DNA of the CDR3 is TGTGCCAGCAGTTCCACCGGGACAGGGCGGAGTCAGCCCCAGCATTTT. Translation gives CASSSTGTGRSQPQHF. J is TRBJ1-5 and V is TRBV28; 9 bases map to TRBD1. Per the germline V gene, CDR1 is MDHEN and CDR2 is SYDVKM. V dropped 4 bases and J dropped 6; count of bases not matched to a gene: 10. The CDR3 is made up of 16 amino acids.

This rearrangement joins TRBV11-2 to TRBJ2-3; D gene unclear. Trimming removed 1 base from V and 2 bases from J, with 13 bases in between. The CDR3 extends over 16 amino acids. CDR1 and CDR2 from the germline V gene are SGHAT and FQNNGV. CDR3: CASSLGSWAYTDTQYF. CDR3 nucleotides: TGTGCCAGCAGCTTAGGTTCCTGGGCCTACACAGATACGCAGTATTTT.

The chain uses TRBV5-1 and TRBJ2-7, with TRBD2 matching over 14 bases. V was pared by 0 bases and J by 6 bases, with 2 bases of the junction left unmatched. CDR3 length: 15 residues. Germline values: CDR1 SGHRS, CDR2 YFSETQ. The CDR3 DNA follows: TGCGCCAGCAGCTTGGGGACTAGCGGGGGGAGCGAGCAGTACTTC. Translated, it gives CASSLGTSGGSEQYF.

CDR3 residues: CASSIAGRSSGNTIYF. Written as DNA, the CDR3 is TGTGCCAGTAGTATAGCAGGGCGTTCGTCTGGAAACACCATATATTTT. The chain is built from TRBV19 and TRBJ1-3; D may be TRBD1 (5 bases). The CDR3 totals 16 residues. V gave up 1 base and J gave up 1 base, with 11 bases separating them. Germline loops: CDR1 LNHDA, CDR2 SQIVND (reference sequence).

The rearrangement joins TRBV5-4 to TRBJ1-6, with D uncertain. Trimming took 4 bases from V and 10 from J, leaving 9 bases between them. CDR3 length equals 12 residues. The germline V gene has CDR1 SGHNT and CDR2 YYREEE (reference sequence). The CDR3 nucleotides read TGTGCCAGCAGCACAACAGAGTCACCCCTCCACTTT. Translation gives CASSTTESPLHF.

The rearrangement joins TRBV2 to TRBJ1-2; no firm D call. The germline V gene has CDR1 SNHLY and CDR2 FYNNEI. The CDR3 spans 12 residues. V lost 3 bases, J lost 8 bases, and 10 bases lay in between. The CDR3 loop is CASSDRGHGYTF. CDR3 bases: TGTGCCAGCAGTGATAGAGGGCACGGCTACACCTTC. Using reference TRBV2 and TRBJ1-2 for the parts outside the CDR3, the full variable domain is EPEVTQTPSHQVTQMGQEVILRCVPISNHLYFYWYRQILGQKVEFLVSFYNNEISEKSEIFDDQFSVERPDGSNFTLKIRSTKLEDSAMYFCASSDRGHGYTFGSGTRLTVV.

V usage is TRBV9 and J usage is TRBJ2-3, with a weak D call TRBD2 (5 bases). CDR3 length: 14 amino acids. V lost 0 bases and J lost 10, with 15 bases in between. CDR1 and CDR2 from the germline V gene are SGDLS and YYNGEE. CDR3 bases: TGTGCCAGCAGCGTAGGGACTCCTGAGGGATCGCAGTATTTT. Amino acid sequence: CASSVGTPEGSQYF.

The CDR3 is CASSLAPGDSGNTIYF. CDR3 bases: TGTGCCAGCAGCTTAGCCCCGGGGGACTCTGGAAACACCATATATTTT. This chain uses TRBV11-2 with TRBJ1-3; D is perhaps TRBD1 (5 bases). The length of the CDR3 is 16 residues. V gave up 1 base and J gave up 0 bases, with 10 bases separating them. Per germline, CDR1 SGHAT and CDR2 FQNNGV.

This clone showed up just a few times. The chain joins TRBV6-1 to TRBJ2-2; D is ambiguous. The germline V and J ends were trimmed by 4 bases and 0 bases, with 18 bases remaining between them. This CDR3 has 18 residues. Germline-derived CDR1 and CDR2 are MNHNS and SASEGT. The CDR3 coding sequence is TGTGCCAGCAGTGCGCTAAAAGGAGAACTCCCGAACACCGGGGAGCTGTTTTTT. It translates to CASSALKGELPNTGELFF.